These 15 T cell receptor beta chains share one sample of origin, sequenced in a study of shared clonotypes between healthy human individuals. Clones were sequenced by immunoSEQ multiplex PCR, and TCRdb holds only the in-frame ones, with some missing. The sample lists around 700,000 clones, 92% occurring once. CD45RO negativity and positive selection for CCR7 defined naive CD8 cells, a population that excluded terminally differentiated effector memory CD45RA+ cells. Sample: naive CD8+ T cells sorted from blood. All receptors derive from a man between 25 and 39 years old in good health.

The genes are TRBV4-1 and TRBJ2-1; 11 bases map to TRBD2. Germline V CDR1 and CDR2: MGHRA, YSYEKL. V was clipped by 4 bases and J by 8 bases; unmatched bases: 10. This CDR3 comprises 16 residues. The CDR3: CASSPQLAGGRDEQFF. In DNA, the CDR3 is TGCGCCAGCAGCCCCCAGTTAGCGGGAGGGCGAGATGAGCAGTTCTTC.

The V gene is TRBV27, the J gene TRBJ1-4, with no clear D. The ends were cut back, 8 bases at V and 2 bases at J, with 9 bases in the middle. Germline CDR1 MNHEY, CDR2 SMNVEV (reference sequence). CDR3 length: 13 amino acids. The CDR3 spells CASGLQTNEKLFF. CDR3 nucleotides: TGTGCCAGCGGGCTCCAGACTAATGAAAAACTGTTTTTT.

The chain recombines TRBV5-6 with TRBJ2-7, with a weak D call TRBD2 (5 bases). The V end was cut by 6 bases, the J end by 1 base, with 17 bases between. CDR1 and CDR2 from the germline V gene are SGHDT and YYEEEE. The CDR3 totals 15 residues. For the CDR3, the DNA is TGTGCCAGCACCTACGGGGTAGCCCTTTCCTACGAGCAGTACTTC. Amino acids: CASTYGVALSYEQYF.

The V and J genes are TRBV5-1 and TRBJ2-7; 10 bases are shared with TRBD1. This CDR3 is built from 17 residues. V trimming: 0 bases; J trimming: 7 bases; junction bases outside the gene matches: 13. Germline CDR1 and CDR2: SGHRS and YFSETQ. CDR3 in amino acids: CASSLGLLPGTGEEQYF. The CDR3 DNA reads TGCGCCAGCAGCTTGGGACTCCTGCCTGGGACAGGGGAGGAGCAGTACTTC.

This clone was seen a single time. The identical CDR3 is also encoded by other nucleotide sequences in the sample. The chain uses TRBV7-9 and TRBJ1-1; D is ambiguous. The CDR3 has 12 amino acids. V was pared by 3 bases and J by 5 bases, with 7 bases between. The germline CDR1 and CDR2 sequences are SEHNR and FQNEAQ (reference sequence). The CDR3 DNA reads as TGTGCCAGCAGCTTGGGTGTAACTGAAGCTTTCTTT. It codes for CASSLGVTEAFF.

J is TRBJ1-2 and V is TRBV7-3; 9 bases match TRBD1. The V gene end was trimmed by 5 bases and the J gene end by 5 bases; junction bases not matched to a gene: 15. Germline V gives CDR1 SGHTA, CDR2 FQGTGA. This CDR3 has 17 amino acids. The CDR3 is CASSTHEGQGFLYGYTF. The CDR3 DNA sequence: TGTGCCAGCAGCACCCACGAAGGACAGGGGTTTTTGTATGGCTACACCTTC.

Comments on this clone: At one boundary the junction diverges from the germline segment, which might be a read error. The chain has TRBV7-8 and TRBJ2-1, with 7 nucleotides matching TRBD2. The CDR3 runs 12 residues. Germline V gives CDR1 SGHVS, CDR2 FQNEAQ. The CDR3 sequence: CASSSTSEPGVF. CDR3 nucleotide sequence: TGTGCCAGCAGTTCAACTAGCGAGCCCGGGGTCTTC.

The chain joins TRBV13 to TRBJ1-2; 7 bases line up with TRBD1. Germline loops: CDR1 PRHDT, CDR2 FYEKMQ (reference sequence). This CDR3 region has 12 residues. With 4 bases clipped from V and 6 bases from J, the junction kept 2 bases outside the gene matches. CDR3 loop: CASSSQGDGYTF. In nucleotides, the CDR3 is TGTGCCAGCAGCTCTCAGGGGGATGGCTACACCTTC.

This clone was seen just once. The same CDR3 is also encoded by other DNA sequences in this sample. This chain uses TRBV9 with TRBJ2-7; D might be TRBD1 or TRBD2, each matching 6 bases. Germline lookup yields CDR1 SGDLS and CDR2 YYNGEE. The ends were cut back, 0 bases at V and 4 bases at J, with 11 bases in the middle. The length of the CDR3 is 14 residues. CDR3 region: CASSVGGARYEQYF. The CDR3, as DNA: TGTGCCAGCAGCGTAGGGGGGGCTCGGTACGAGCAGTACTTC.

This clone was recorded only once. The V and J genes are TRBV13 and TRBJ2-2; TRBD2 matches 11 bases. Germline V CDR1 and CDR2: PRHDT, FYEKMQ (reference sequence). Losses at the gene ends were 1 base for V and 7 bases for J; bases not matched to a gene: 5. The CDR3 covers 16 residues. The DNA for the CDR3 is TGTGCCAGCAGCTTAGAAACTAGCGGGAGAGGCGGGGAGCTGTTTTTT. As protein: CASSLETSGRGGELFF.

The CDR3 DNA reads as TGTGCCAGCAGCACAGGACAACTAAATCAGCCCCAGCATTTT. Translated: CASSTGQLNQPQHF. The chain uses TRBV7-8 and TRBJ1-5; TRBD1 might be the D (5 bases). Trimming removed 5 bases at V and 4 bases at J, with 12 bases between. The CDR3 has 14 residues. Germline assignment: CDR1 SGHVS and CDR2 FQNEAQ.

The chain links TRBV9 to TRBJ2-1; 9 positions agree with TRBD2. After removal of 3 bases from V and 5 bases from J, the junction contained 3 bases not matched to a gene. The CDR3 spans 14 residues. Germline CDR1 SGDLS, CDR2 YYNGEE. The DNA of the CDR3 is TGTGCCAGCAGCGGACTAGCGGAGAACAATGAGCAGTTCTTC. Protein product: CASSGLAENNEQFF.

About this clone: This same CDR3 is encoded by further DNA sequences in the sample. The V gene is TRBV5-1, the J gene TRBJ1-5, with D perhaps TRBD1 (6 bases). This CDR3 region has 14 residues. With 0 bases removed from V and 2 bases from J, the gap between germline ends came to 6 bases. CDR1 SGHRS and CDR2 YFSETQ come from the germline V gene. The CDR3 reads CASSLGTGNQPQHF. In nucleotides, the CDR3 is TGCGCCAGCAGCTTGGGGACAGGCAATCAGCCCCAGCATTTT.

This sequence joins TRBV7-9 and TRBJ2-7; a weak D match, TRBD2 (6 bases). The CDR3 extends over 13 amino acids. The germline gives CDR1 SEHNR, CDR2 FQNEAQ (reference sequence). The V gene lost 5 bases and the J gene lost 5 bases, with 13 bases spanning the gap. CDR3 protein: CASSPWAGNEQYF. CDR3 DNA sequence: TGTGCCAGCAGCCCTTGGGCGGGGAACGAGCAGTACTTC.

The V gene is TRBV6-6, the J gene TRBJ1-5; perhaps TRBD1 as D (5 bases). Per the germline V gene, CDR1 is MNHNY and CDR2 is SVGAGI (reference sequence). The CDR3 is 12 amino acids. Deletions cut 0 bases from V and 10 bases from J, with 7 bases between. The CDR3 loop is CASSYSDKPQHF. The CDR3 DNA follows: TGTGCCAGCAGTTACTCGGACAAACCCCAGCATTTT.